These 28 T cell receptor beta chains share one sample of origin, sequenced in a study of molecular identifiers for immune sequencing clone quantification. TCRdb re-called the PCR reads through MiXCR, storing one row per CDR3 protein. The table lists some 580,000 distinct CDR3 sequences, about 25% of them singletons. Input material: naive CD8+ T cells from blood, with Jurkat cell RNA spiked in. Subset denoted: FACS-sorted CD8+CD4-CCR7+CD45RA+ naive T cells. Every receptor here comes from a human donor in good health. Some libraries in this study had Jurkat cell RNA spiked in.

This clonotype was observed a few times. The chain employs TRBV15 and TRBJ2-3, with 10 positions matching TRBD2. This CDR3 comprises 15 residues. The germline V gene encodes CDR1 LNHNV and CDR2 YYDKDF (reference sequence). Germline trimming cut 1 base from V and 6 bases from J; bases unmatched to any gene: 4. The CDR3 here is CATSRAAGGPDTQYF. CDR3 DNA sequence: TGTGCCACCAGCAGAGCAGCGGGGGGGCCGGATACGCAGTATTTT.

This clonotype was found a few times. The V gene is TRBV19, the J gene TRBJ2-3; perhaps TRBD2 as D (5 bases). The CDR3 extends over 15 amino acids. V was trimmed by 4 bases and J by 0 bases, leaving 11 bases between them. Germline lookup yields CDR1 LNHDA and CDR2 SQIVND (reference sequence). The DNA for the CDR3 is TGTGCCAGTAGTACTTATAGCGCAAGCACAGATACGCAGTATTTT. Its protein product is CASSTYSASTDTQYF.

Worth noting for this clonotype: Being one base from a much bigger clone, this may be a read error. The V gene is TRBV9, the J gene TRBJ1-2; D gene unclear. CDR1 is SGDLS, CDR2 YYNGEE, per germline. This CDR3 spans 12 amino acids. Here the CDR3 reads CAGSTRNYGYTF. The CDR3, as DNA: TGTGCCGGCAGCACGAGAAACTATGGCTACACCTTC.

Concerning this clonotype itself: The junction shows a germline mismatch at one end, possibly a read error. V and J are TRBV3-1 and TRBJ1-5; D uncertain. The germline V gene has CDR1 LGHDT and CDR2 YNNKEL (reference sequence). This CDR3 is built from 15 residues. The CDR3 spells CASSLSPELNRPQHF. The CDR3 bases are TGTGCCAGCAGCCTAAGTCCCGAATTAAATCGGCCCCAGCATTTT.

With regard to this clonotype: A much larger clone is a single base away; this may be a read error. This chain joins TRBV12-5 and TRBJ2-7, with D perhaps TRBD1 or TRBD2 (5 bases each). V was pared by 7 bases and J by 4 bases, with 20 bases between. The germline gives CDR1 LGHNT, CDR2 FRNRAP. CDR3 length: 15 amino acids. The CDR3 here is CASASTGQGVYEQYF. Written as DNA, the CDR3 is TGTGCTAGTGCCTCGACCGGGCAGGGAGTTTACGAGCAGTACTTC.

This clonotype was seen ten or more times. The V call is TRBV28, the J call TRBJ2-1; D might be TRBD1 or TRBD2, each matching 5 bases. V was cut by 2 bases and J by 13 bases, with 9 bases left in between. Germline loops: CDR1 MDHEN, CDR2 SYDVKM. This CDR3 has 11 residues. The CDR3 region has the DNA TGTGCCAGCAGTTTAGGGGGTCCCCAGTTCTTC. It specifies CASSLGGPQFF.

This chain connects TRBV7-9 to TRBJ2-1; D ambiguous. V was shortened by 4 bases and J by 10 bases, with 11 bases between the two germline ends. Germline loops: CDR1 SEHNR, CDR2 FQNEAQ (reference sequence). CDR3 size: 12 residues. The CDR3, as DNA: TGTGCCAGCAGCTCACAATCAGAGGAGCAGTTCTTC. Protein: CASSSQSEEQFF.

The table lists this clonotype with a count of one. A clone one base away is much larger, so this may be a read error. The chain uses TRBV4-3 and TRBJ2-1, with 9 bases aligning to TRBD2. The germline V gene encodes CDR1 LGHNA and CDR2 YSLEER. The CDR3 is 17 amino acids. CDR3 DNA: TGCGCCAGCAGCCAAGTTGCTTTGCCTAGCGGGGTGAATGAGCGGTTCTTC. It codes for CASSQVALPSGVNERFF.

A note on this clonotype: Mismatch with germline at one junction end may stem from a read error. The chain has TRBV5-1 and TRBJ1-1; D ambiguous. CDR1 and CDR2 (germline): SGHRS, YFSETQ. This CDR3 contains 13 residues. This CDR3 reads CDSSSAVIAEAFF. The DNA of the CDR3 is TGCGACAGCAGCTCGGCAGTGATCGCTGAAGCTTTCTTT. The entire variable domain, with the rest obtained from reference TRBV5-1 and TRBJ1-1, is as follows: KAGVTQTPRYLIKTRGQQVTLSCSPISGHRSVSWYQQTPGQGLQFLFEYFSETQRNKGNFPGRFSGRQFSNSRSEMNVSTLELGDSALYLCDSSSAVIAEAFFGQGTRLTVV.

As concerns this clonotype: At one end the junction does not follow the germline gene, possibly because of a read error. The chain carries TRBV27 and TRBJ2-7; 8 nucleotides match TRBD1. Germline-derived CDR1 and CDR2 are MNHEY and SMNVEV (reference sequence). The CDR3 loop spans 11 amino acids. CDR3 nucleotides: TGTGCCAGCTCCCCAGGGGGCGAGCGGTACTTC. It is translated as CASSPGGERYF.

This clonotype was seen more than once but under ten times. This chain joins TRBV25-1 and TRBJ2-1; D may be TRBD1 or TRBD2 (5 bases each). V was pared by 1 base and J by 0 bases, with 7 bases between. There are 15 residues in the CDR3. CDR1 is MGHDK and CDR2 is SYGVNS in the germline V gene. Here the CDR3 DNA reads TGTGCCAGCAGTGAATTTGGGGGCTCCTACAATGAGCAGTTCTTC. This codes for CASSEFGGSYNEQFF.

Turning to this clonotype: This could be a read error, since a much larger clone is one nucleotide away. DNA for the CDR3: TGCAGCGTTCTCATACAGGGGGCCAGAGATGGCTACACCTTC. This translates into CSVLIQGARDGYTF. V usage is TRBV29-1 and J usage is TRBJ1-2; TRBD1 agrees at 9 bases. The V segment lost 5 bases and the J segment 6 bases; nucleotides outside the gene matches: 10. This CDR3 has 14 amino acids. Germline V lookup: CDR1 SQVTM, CDR2 ANQGSEA.

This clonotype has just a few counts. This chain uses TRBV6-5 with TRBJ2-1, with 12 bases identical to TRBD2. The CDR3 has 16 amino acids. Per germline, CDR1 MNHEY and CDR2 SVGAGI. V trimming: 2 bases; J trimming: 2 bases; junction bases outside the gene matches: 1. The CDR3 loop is CASSYLAGGAYNEQFF. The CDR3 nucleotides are TGTGCCAGCAGTTACCTAGCGGGGGGGGCCTACAATGAGCAGTTCTTC.

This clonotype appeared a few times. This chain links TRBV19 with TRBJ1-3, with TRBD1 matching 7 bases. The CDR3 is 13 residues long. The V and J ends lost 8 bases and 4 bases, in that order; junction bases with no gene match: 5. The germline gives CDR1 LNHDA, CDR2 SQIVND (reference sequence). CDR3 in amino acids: CASGPGGGNTIYF. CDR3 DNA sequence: TGTGCCAGTGGCCCAGGGGGAGGAAACACCATATATTTT.

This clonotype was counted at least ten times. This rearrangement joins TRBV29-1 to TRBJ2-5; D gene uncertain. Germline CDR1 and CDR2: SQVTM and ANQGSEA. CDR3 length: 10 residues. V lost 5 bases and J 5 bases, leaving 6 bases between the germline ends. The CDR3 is CSVIFETQYF. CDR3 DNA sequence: TGCAGCGTTATCTTCGAGACCCAGTACTTC.

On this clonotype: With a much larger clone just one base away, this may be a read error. CDR3 sequence: CASVSGGSHNEQFF. The CDR3 DNA reads TGTGCTAGTGTCTCGGGGGGCTCTCACAATGAGCAGTTCTTC. This sequence joins TRBV12-5 and TRBJ2-1, with D perhaps matching TRBD2 (7 bases). Germline CDR1 is LGHNT and CDR2 is FRNRAP. The CDR3 consists of 14 residues. The V end lost 7 bases, the J end lost 5 bases, and 15 bases lay between the germline ends.

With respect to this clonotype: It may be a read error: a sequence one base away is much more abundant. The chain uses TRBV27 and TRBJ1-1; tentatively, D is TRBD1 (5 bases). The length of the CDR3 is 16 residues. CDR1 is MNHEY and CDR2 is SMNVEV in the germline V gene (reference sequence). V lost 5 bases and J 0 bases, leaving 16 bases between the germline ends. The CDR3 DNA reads TGTGCCAGCAGTCCCCAACGGGGGATCGTGAACACTGAAGCTTTCTTT. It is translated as CASSPQRGIVNTEAFF.

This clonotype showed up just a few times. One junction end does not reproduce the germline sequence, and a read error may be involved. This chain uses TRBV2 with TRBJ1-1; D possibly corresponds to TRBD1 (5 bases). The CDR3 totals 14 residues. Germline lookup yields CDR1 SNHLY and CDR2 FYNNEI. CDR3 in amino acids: CASSQGRLNTEASF. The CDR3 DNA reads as TGTGCCAGCAGCCAGGGACGGCTGAACACTGAAGCTTCCTTT.

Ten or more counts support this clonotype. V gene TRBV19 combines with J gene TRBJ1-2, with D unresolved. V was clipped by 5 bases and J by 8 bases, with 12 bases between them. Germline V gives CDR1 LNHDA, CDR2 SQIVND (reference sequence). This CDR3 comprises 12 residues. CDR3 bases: TGTGCCAGTAGTGCGGACGTCTGGGGCTACACCTTC. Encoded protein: CASSADVWGYTF.

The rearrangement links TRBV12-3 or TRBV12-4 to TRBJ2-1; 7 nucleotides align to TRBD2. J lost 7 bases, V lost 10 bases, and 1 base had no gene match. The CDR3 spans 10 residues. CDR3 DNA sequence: TGTGCCAACGGGGGGAATGAGCAGTTCTTC. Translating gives CANGGNEQFF.

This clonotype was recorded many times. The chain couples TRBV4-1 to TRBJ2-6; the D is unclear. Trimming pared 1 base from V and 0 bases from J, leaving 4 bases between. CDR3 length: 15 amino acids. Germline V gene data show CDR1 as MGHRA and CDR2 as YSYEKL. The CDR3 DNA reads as TGCGCCAGCAGCCAAGCTAGCTCTGGGGCCAACGTCCTGACTTTC. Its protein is CASSQASSGANVLTF.

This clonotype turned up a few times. The CDR3 coding sequence is TGTGCCAGCAGTTTAGGGGTCGCGGGGCGCACAGATACGCAGTATTTT. Translating gives CASSLGVAGRTDTQYF. The V and J genes are TRBV27 and TRBJ2-3; D is perhaps TRBD2 (6 bases). V was cut by 2 bases and J by 1 base, with 13 bases left in between. This CDR3 contains 16 residues. Germline V CDR1 and CDR2: MNHEY, SMNVEV (reference sequence).

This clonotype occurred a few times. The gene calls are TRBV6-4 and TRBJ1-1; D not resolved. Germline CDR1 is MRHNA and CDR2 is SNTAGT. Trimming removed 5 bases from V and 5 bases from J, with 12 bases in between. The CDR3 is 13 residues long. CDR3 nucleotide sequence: TGTGCCAGCAGTACCGGTGATACAACTGAAGCTTTCTTT. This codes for CASSTGDTTEAFF.

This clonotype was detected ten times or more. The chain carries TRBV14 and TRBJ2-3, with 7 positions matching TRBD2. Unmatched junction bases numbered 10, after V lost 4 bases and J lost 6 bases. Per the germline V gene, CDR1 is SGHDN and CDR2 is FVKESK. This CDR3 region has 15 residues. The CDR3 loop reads CASSLGAAGSDTQYF. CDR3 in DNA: TGTGCCAGCAGCCTCGGGGCAGCGGGGTCGGATACGCAGTATTTT.

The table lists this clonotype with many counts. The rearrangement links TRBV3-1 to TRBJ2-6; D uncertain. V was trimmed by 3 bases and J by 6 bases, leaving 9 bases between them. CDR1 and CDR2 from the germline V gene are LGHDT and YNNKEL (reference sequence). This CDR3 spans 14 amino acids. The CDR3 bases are TGTGCCAGCAGCCAGGGAAGGTCGGCCAACGTCCTGACTTTC. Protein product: CASSQGRSANVLTF.

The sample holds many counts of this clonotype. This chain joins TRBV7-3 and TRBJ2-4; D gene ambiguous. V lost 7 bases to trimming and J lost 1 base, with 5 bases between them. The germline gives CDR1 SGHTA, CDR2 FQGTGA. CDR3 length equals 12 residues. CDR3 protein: CASMAAKNIQYF. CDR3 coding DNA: TGTGCCAGCATGGCGGCCAAAAACATTCAGTACTTC.

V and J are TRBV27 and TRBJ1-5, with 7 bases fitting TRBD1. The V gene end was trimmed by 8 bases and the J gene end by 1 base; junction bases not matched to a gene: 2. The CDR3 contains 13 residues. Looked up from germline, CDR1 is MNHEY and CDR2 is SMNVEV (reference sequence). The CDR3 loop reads CASGDRSNQPQHF. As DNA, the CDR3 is TGTGCCAGCGGGGACAGAAGCAATCAGCCCCAGCATTTT.

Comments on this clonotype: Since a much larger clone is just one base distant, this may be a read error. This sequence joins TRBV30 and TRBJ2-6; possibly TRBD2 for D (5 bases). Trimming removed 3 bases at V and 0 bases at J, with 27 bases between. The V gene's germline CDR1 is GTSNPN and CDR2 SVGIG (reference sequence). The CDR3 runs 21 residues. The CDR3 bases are TGTGCCTGGAGAGGCAGGACGCCTACACTAGGAGAGCGCTCTGGGGCCAACGTCCTGACTTTC. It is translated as CAWRGRTPTLGERSGANVLTF.